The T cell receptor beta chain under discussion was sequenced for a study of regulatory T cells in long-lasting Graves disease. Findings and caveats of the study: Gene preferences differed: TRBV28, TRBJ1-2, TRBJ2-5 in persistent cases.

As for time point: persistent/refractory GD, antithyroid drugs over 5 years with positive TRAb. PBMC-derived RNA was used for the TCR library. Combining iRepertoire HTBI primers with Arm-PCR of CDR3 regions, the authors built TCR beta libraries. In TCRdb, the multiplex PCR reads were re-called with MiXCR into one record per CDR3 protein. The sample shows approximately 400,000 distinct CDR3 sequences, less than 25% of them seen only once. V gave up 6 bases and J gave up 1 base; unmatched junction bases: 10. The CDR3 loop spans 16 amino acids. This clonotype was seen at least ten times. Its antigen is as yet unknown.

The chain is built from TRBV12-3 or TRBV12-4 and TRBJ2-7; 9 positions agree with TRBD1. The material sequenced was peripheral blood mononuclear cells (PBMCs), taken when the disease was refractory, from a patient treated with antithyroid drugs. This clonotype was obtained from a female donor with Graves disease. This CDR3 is CASRSRGQGVSYEQYF. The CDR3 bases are TGTGCCAGCAGGTCCCGGGGACAGGGAGTTTCCTACGAGCAGTACTTC.